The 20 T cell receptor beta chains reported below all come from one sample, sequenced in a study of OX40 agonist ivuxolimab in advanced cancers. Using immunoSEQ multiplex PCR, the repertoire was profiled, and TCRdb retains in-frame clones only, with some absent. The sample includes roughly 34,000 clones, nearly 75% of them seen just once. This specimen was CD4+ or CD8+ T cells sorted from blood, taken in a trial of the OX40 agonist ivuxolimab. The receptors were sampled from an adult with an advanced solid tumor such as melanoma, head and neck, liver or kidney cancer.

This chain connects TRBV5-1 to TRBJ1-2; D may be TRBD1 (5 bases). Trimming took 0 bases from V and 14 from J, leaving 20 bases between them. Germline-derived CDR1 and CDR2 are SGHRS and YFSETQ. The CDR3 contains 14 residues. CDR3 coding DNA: TGCGCCAGCAGCTTGGCCGTCGCAGGGTCGCTGCAGACCTTC. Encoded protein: CASSLAVAGSLQTF.

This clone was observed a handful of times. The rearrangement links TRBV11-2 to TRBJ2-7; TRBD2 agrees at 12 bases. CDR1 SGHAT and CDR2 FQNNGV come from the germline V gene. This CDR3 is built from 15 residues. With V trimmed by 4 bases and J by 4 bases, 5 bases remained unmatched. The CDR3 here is CASSSGLAGQYEQYV. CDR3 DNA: TGTGCCAGCAGCTCGGGACTAGCGGGCCAATACGAGCAGTACGTC.

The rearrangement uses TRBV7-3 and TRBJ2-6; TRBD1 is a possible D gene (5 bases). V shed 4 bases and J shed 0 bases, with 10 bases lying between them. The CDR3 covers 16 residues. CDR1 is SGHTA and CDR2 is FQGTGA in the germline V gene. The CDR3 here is CASSSTTASGANVLTF. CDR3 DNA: TGTGCCAGCAGCTCCACGACAGCCTCTGGGGCCAACGTCCTGACTTTC.

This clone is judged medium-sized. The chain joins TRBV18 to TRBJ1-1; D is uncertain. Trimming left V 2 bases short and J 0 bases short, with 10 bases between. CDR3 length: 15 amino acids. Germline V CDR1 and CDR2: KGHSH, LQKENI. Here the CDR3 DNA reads TGTGCCAGCTCACCATGGAGGCAGATGAACACTGAAGCTTTCTTT. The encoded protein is CASSPWRQMNTEAFF.

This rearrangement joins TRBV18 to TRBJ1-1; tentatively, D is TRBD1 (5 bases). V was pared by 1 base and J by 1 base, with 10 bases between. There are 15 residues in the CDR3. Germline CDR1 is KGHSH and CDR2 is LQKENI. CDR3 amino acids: CASSPRKQANTEAFF. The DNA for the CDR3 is TGTGCCAGCTCACCACGGAAACAGGCGAACACTGAAGCTTTCTTT.

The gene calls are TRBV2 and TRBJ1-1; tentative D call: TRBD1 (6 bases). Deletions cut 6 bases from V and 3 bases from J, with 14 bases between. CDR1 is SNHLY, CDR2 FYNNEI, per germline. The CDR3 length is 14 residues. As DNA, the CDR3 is TGTGCCAGCAGCTTACAGGGAGGAGACACTGAAGCTTTCTTT. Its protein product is CASSLQGGDTEAFF. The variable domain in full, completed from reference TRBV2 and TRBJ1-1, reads EPEVTQTPSHQVTQMGQEVILRCVPISNHLYFYWYRQILGQKVEFLVSFYNNEISEKSEIFDDQFSVERPDGSNFTLKIRSTKLEDSAMYFCASSLQGGDTEAFFGQGTRLTVV.

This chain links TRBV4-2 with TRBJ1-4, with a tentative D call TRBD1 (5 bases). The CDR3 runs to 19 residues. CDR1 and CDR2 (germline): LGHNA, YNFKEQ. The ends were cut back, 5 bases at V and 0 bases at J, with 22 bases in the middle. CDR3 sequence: CASSSHIGGSGTTNEKLFF. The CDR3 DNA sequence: TGTGCCAGCAGCTCACACATCGGGGGGAGTGGAACAACTAATGAAAAACTGTTTTTT.

The CDR3: CASSLGTSRLTDTQYF. DNA of the CDR3: TGTGCCAGCAGCTTAGGGACTAGCCGTCTTACAGATACGCAGTATTTT. This rearrangement joins TRBV7-7 to TRBJ2-3; 8 positions match TRBD2. V shed 1 base, J shed 3 bases, and the junction held 6 bases outside the gene matches. The CDR3 sequence is 16 residues long. Looked up from germline, CDR1 is SSHAT and CDR2 is FNYEAQ (reference sequence).

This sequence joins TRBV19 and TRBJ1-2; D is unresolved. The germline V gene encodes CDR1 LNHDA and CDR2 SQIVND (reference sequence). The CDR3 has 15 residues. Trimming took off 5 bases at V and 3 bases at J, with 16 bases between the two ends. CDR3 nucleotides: TGTGCCAGTAGTCCATCAGTTTTTGGGTACTATGGCTACACCTTC. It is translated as CASSPSVFGYYGYTF.

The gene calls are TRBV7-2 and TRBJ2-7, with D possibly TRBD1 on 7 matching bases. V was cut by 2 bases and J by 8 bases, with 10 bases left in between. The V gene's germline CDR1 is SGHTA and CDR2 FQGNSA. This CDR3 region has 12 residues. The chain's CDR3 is CASSLRRGQQYF. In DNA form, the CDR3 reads TGTGCCAGCAGCTTAAGGAGGGGGCAGCAGTACTTC.

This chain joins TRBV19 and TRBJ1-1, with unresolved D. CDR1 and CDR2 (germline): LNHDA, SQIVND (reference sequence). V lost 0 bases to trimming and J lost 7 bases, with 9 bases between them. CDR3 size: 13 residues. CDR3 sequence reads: CASSIDRPVEAFF. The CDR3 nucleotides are TGTGCCAGTAGTATAGATCGGCCAGTTGAAGCTTTCTTT. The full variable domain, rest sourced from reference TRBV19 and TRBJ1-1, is DGGITQSPKYLFRKEGQNVTLSCEQNLNHDAMYWYRQDPGQGLRLIYYSQIVNDFQKGDIAEGYSVSREKKESFPLTVTSAQKNPTAFYLCASSIDRPVEAFFGQGTRLTVV.

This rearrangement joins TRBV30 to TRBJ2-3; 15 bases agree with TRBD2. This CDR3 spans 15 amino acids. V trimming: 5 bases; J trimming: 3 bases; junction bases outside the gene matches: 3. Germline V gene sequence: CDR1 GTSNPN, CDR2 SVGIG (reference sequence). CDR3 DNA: TGTGCCTGGGGGACTAGCGGGGGGTTGACAGATACGCAGTATTTT. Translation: CAWGTSGGLTDTQYF.

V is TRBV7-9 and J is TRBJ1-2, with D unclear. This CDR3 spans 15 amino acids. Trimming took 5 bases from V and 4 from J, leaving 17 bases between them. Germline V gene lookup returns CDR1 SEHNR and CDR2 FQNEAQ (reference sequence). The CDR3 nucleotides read TGTGCCAGCAGCCTCGCGGTAGGGAGTCGCTATGGCTACACCTTC. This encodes CASSLAVGSRYGYTF.

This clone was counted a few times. CDR3 DNA: TGTGCCAGCAGCCCTTCGGAGGGGGCCGGAGATACGCAGTATTTT. Its protein is CASSPSEGAGDTQYF. The chain carries TRBV7-9 and TRBJ2-3, with D maybe TRBD1 (7 bases). CDR1 is SEHNR and CDR2 is FQNEAQ in the germline V gene (reference sequence). Trimming took 5 bases from V and 5 from J, leaving 17 bases between them. This CDR3 has 15 amino acids.

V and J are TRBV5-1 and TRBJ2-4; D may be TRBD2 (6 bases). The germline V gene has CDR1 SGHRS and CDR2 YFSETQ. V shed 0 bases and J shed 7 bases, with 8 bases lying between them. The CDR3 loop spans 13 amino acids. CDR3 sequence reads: CASSLAGGNIQYF. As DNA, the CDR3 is TGCGCCAGCAGCTTGGCCGGGGGTAACATTCAGTACTTC.

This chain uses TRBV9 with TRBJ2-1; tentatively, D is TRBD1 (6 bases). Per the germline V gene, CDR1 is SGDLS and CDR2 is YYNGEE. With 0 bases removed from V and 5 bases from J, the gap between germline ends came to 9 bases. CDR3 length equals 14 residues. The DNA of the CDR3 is TGTGCCAGCAGCGTAGCGGGACATAACAATGAGCAGTTCTTC. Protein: CASSVAGHNNEQFF.

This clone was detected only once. CDR3 nucleotide sequence: TGTGCCATGACTAGCGTTCAGACCGGGGAGCTGTTTTTT. This sequence encodes CAMTSVQTGELFF. This rearrangement joins TRBV10-3 to TRBJ2-2; 8 bases align to TRBD2. With V trimmed by 9 bases and J by 5 bases, 5 bases remained unmatched. Germline lookup yields CDR1 ENHRY and CDR2 SYGVKD. This CDR3 comprises 13 residues.

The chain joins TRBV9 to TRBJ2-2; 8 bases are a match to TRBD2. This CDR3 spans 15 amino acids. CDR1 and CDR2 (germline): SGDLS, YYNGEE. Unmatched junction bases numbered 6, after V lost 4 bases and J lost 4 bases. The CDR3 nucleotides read TGTGCCAGCAGCTTCGGGGGGGCCTTCACCGGGGAGCTGTTTTTT. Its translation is CASSFGGAFTGELFF.

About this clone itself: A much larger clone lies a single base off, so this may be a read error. In DNA form, the CDR3 reads TGCGCCAGCAGCCAGGAGGGGAACTATGGCTACACCTTC. Translating it yields CASSQEGNYGYTF. This rearrangement joins TRBV4-1 to TRBJ1-2, with D maybe TRBD1 (5 bases). Germline V CDR1 and CDR2: MGHRA, YSYEKL. This CDR3 contains 13 residues. V gave up 3 bases and J gave up 2 bases, with 7 bases separating them.

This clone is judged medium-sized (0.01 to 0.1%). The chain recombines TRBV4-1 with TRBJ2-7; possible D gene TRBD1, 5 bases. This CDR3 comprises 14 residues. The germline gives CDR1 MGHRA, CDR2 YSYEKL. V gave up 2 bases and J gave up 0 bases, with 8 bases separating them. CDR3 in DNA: TGCGCCAGCAGCCAAATCCAGGGCTCCTACGAGCAGTACTTC. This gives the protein CASSQIQGSYEQYF.